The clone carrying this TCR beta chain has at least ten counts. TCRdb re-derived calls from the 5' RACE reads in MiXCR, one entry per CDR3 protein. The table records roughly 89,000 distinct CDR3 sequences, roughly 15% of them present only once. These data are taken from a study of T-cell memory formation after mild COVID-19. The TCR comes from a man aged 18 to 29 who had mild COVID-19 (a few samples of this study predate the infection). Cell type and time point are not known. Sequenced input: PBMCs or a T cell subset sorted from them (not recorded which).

CDR3 amino acids: CASSQDIPAPEQFF. The CDR3 DNA reads as TGCGCCAGCAGCCAAGACATCCCCGCACCTGAGCAGTTCTTC. The rearrangement joins TRBV4-3 to TRBJ2-1; D gene uncertain. Trimming shortened V by 0 bases and J by 9 bases, and 12 bases separated the two germline ends. Germline CDR1 reads LGHNA; CDR2 reads YSLEER. This CDR3 is 14 amino acids long.